The 9 T cell receptor beta chains below were found in one sample sequenced in a study of identical twins. TCRdb redid the calling of the 5' RACE reads with MiXCR, one entry per CDR3 protein. The sample has hundreds of thousands of distinct CDR3 sequences; roughly 12% are singletons. The same data also contributed to another study, on yellow fever vaccine responses in identical twins.

Sequenced sample: CD8+ T cells sorted from blood. The receptors originated from a woman aged 18-29 years in good health.

DNA of the CDR3: TGTGCCAGCAGTATTACCCAGGGGCTCCTCTCCTACGAGCAGTACTTC. Protein sequence: CASSITQGLLSYEQYF. The chain combines TRBV12-3 or TRBV12-4 with TRBJ2-7, with D perhaps matching TRBD1 (6 bases). The V end lost 5 bases, the J end lost 0 bases, and 17 bases lay between the germline ends. The CDR3 runs 16 residues.

This clonotype was picked up a small number of times. The chain carries TRBV5-1 and TRBJ2-1; D is perhaps TRBD2 (8 bases). Per the germline V gene, CDR1 is SGHRS and CDR2 is YFSETQ. V was shortened by 4 bases and J by 0 bases, with 14 bases between the two germline ends. The CDR3 consists of 16 residues. Here the CDR3 DNA reads TGCGCCAGCAGCCGGGAGGGGGCTAGCTCCTACAATGAGCAGTTCTTC. It is translated as CASSREGASSYNEQFF.

This clonotype appeared a few times. The junction and the germline gene differ at one end; a read error may be behind it. This rearrangement joins TRBV20-1 to TRBJ2-1; 9 nucleotides agree with TRBD1. The germline V gene encodes CDR1 DFQATT and CDR2 SNEGSKA (reference sequence). CDR3 length equals 17 residues. DNA of the CDR3: TGCTGTGCTAGAGACCCTCCCGGGACAGGGATCTACAATGAGCAGTTCTTC. This translates into CCARDPPGTGIYNEQFF.

This clonotype was seen only a few times. This chain joins TRBV20-1 and TRBJ1-2, with D perhaps TRBD1 (5 bases). V gave up 5 bases and J gave up 7 bases, with 17 bases separating them. Per the germline V gene, CDR1 is DFQATT and CDR2 is SNEGSKA (reference sequence). CDR3 length: 13 amino acids. The CDR3 reads CSAWDPPSRGYTF. The CDR3 coding sequence is TGCAGTGCTTGGGACCCCCCATCGCGTGGCTACACCTTC.

The genes are TRBV5-6 and TRBJ2-1; no definite D call. Germline CDR1 reads SGHDT; CDR2 reads YYEEEE. Trimming removed 5 bases from V and 9 bases from J, with 12 bases in between. This CDR3 is 12 amino acids long. This CDR3 reads CASSSLVIEQFF. The CDR3 region has the DNA TGTGCCAGCAGTTCGTTGGTGATTGAGCAGTTCTTC.

In this sample, this clonotype turned up many times. The chain combines TRBV29-1 with TRBJ2-3; TRBD1 aligns across 8 bases. This CDR3 is 12 amino acids long. Trimming took 4 bases from V and 5 from J; bases not matched to a gene: 2. Germline V gene data show CDR1 as SQVTM and CDR2 as ANQGSEA. The CDR3 loop reads CSVATGEDTQYF. The CDR3 DNA is TGCAGCGTTGCGACAGGGGAAGATACGCAGTATTTT.

In this sample, this clonotype turned up many times. The chain employs TRBV12-3 or TRBV12-4 and TRBJ2-7; D is unresolved. This CDR3 comprises 13 residues. V lost 4 bases to trimming and J lost 6 bases, with 13 bases between them. CDR3 nucleotide sequence: TGTGCCAGCAGTTCTAACATCTTGGGCGAGCAGTACTTC. It codes for CASSSNILGEQYF.

In this sample, this clonotype turned up a few times. This chain connects TRBV15 to TRBJ2-1, with 10 bases aligning to TRBD1. The J segment lost 3 bases and the V segment lost 5 bases, leaving 4 bases of the junction unmatched. In germline, CDR1 is LNHNV, CDR2 YYDKDF (reference sequence). There are 15 residues in the CDR3. DNA for the CDR3: TGTGCCACCAGCGGGGACAGGGGTTTCTACAATGAGCAGTTCTTC. It specifies CATSGDRGFYNEQFF. The full variable domain, in which reference TRBV15 and TRBJ2-1 provide the parts outside the CDR3, is DAMVIQNPRYQVTQFGKPVTLSCSQTLNHNVMYWYQQKSSQAPKLLFHYYDKDFNNEADTPDNFQSRRPNTSFCFLDIRSPGLGDTAMYLCATSGDRGFYNEQFFGPGTRLTVL.

V and J are TRBV20-1 and TRBJ1-5, with unresolved D. The CDR3 totals 12 residues. Germline lookup yields CDR1 DFQATT and CDR2 SNEGSKA (reference sequence). The V end lost 2 bases, the J end lost 7 bases, and 9 bases lay between the germline ends. In nucleotides, the CDR3 is TGCAGTGCTAGACGGGAGGTCCAGCCCCAGCATTTT. Translated: CSARREVQPQHF.